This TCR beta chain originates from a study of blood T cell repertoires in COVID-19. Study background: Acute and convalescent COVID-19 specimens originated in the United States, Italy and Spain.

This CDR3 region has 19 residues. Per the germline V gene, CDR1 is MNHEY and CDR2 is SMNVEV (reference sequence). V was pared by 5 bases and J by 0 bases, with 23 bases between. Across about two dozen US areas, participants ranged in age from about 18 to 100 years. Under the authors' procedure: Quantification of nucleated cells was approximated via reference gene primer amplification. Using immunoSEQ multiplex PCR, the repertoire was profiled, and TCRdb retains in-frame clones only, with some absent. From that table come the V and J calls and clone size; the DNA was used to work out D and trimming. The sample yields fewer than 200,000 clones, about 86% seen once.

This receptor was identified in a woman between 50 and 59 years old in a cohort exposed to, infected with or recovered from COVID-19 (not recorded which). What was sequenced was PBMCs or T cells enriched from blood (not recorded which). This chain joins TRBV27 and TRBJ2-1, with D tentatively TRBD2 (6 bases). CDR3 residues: CASSPIYGSGESSYNEQFF. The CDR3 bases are TGTGCCAGCAGTCCCATCTACGGCTCGGGAGAGAGCTCCTACAATGAGCAGTTCTTC.